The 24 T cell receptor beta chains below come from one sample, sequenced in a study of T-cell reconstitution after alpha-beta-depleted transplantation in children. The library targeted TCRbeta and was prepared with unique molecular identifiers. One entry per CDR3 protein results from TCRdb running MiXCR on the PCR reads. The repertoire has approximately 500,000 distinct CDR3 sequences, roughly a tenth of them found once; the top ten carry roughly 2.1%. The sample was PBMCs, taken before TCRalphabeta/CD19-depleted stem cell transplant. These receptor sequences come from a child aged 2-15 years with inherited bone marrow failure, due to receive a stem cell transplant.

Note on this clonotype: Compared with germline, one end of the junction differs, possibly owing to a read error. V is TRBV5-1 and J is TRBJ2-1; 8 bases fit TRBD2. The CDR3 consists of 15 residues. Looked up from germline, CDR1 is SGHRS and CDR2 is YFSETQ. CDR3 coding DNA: TGCGCCACCAGCTTGGGACTAGGGGACCACAATGAGCAGTTCTTC. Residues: CATSLGLGDHNEQFF.

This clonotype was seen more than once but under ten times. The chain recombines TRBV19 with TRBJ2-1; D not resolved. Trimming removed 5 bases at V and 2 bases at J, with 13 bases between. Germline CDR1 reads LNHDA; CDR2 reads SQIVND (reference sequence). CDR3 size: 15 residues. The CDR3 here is CASSFTQTAYNEQFF. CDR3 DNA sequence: TGTGCCAGTAGTTTTACTCAAACGGCCTACAATGAGCAGTTCTTC.

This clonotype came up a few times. The CDR3 coding sequence is TGTGCCAGCAGCCAAGGGGGCTCTAGCGGGAACTATAGAGGCGGGGAGCTGTTTTTT. Amino acids: CASSQGGSSGNYRGGELFF. The V call is TRBV4-2, the J call TRBJ2-2, with 9 bases identical to TRBD2. This CDR3 has 19 residues. V shed 1 base and J 7 bases; nucleotides not matched to a gene: 16. Germline V lookup: CDR1 LGHNA, CDR2 YNFKEQ.

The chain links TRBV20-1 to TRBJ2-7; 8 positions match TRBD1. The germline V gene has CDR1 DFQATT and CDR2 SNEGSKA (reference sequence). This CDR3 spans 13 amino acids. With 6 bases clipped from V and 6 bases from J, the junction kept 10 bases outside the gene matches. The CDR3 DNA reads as TGCAGTGCCATCAGGGCAGGGGGCCCCGAGCAGTACTTC. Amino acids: CSAIRAGGPEQYF.

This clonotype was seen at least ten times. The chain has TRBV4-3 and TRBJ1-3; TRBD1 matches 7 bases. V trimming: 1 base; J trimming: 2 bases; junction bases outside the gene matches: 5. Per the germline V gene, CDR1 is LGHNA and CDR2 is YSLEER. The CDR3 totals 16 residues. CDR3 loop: CASSQVIQGTGNTIYF. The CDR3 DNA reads TGCGCCAGCAGCCAAGTGATACAGGGGACTGGAAACACCATATATTTT.

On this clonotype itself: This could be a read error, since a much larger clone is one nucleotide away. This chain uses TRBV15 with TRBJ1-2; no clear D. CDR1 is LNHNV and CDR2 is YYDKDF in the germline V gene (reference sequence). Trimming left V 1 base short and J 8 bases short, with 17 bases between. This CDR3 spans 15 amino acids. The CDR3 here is CATSRGIRRGGGYTF. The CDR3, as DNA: TGTGCCACCAGCAGAGGGATTCGACGGGGAGGCGGCTACACCTTC.

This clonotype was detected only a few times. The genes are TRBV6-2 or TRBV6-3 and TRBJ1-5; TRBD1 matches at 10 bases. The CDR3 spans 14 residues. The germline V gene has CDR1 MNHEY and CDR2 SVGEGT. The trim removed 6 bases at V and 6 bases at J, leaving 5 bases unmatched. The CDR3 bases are TGTGCCAGCAGGGGGACAGGGGCGGGTCAGCCCCAGCATTTT. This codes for CASRGTGAGQPQHF.

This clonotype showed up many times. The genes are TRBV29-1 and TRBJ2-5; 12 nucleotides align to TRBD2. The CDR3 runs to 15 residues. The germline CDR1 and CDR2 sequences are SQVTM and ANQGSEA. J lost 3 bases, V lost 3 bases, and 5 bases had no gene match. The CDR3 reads CSVDVLAGGEETQYF. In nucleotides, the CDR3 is TGCAGCGTTGATGTCCTAGCGGGAGGGGAAGAGACCCAGTACTTC.

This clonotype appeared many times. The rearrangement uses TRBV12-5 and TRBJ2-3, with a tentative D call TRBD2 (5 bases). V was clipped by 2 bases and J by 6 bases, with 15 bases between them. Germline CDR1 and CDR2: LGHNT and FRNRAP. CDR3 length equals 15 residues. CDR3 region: CASGLFSGEKDTQYF. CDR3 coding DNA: TGTGCTAGTGGTTTGTTCAGCGGAGAGAAGGATACGCAGTATTTT.

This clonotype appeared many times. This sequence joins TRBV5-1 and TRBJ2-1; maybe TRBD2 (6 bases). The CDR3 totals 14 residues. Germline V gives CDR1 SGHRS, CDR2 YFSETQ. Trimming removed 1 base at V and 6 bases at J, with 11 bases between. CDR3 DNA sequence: TGCGCCAGCAGCTTGACGGCGGGGTCCAATGAGCAGTTCTTC. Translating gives CASSLTAGSNEQFF.

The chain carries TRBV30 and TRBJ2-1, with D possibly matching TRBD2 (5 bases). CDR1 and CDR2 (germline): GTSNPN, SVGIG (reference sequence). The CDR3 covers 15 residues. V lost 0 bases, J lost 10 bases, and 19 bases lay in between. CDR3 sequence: CAWSVGPGSYGEQFF. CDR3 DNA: TGTGCCTGGAGTGTGGGTCCGGGGAGTTATGGCGAGCAGTTCTTC.

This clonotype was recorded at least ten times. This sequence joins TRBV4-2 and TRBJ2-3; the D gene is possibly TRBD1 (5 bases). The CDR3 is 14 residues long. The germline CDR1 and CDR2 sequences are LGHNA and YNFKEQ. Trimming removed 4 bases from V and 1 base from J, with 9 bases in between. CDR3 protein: CASSPQQGTDTQYF. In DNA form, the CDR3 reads TGTGCCAGCAGCCCCCAACAGGGCACAGATACGCAGTATTTT.

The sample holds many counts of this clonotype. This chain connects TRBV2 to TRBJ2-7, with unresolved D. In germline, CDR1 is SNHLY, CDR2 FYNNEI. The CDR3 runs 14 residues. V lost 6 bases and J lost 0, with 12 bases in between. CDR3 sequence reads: CASRERNLSYEQYF. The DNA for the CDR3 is TGTGCCAGCAGGGAGCGCAACCTCTCCTACGAGCAGTACTTC.

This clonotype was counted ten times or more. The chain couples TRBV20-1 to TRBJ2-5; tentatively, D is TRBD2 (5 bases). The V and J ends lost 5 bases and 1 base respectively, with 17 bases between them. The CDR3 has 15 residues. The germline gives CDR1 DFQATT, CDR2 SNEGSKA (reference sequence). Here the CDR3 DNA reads TGCAGTGCTCCCCAGGCGGGCAGGTCCCAAGAGACCCAGTACTTC. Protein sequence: CSAPQAGRSQETQYF.

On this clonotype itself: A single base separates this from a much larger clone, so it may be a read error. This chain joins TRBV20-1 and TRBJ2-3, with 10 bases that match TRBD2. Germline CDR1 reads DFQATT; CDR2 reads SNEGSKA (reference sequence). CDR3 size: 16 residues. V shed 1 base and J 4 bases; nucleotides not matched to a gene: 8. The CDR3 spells CSARGPLAGSADTQYF. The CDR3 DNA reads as TGCAGTGCTAGAGGTCCACTAGCGGGATCGGCAGATACGCAGTATTTT.

CDR3 in amino acids: CASNTNWDHGSHNEQFF. The DNA for the CDR3 is TGTGCCAGCAACACTAACTGGGATCACGGGAGCCACAATGAGCAGTTCTTC. The rearrangement uses TRBV13 and TRBJ2-1; D is possibly TRBD2 (6 bases). Trimming pared 7 bases from V and 5 bases from J, leaving 24 bases between. The CDR3 covers 17 residues. CDR1 and CDR2 from the germline V gene are PRHDT and FYEKMQ (reference sequence).

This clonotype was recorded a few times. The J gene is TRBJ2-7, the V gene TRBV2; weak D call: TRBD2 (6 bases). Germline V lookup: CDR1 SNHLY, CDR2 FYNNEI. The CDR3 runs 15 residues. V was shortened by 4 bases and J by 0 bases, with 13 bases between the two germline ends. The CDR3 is CASSVGGAYSYEQYF. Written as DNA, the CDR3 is TGTGCCAGCAGTGTCGGCGGGGCCTACTCCTACGAGCAGTACTTC.

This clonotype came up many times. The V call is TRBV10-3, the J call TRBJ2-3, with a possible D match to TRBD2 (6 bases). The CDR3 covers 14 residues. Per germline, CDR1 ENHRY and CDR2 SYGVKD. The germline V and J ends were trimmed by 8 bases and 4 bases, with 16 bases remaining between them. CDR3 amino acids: CAIWSGLESDTQYF. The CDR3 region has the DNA TGTGCCATCTGGTCGGGACTCGAGTCAGATACGCAGTATTTT.

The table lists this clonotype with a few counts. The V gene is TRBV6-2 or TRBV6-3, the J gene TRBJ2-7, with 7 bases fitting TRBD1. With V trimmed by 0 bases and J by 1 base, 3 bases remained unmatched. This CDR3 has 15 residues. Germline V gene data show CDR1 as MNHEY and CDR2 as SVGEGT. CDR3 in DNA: TGTGCCAGCAGTTACTCGGGGACAGCATCCTACGAGCAGTACTTC. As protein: CASSYSGTASYEQYF.

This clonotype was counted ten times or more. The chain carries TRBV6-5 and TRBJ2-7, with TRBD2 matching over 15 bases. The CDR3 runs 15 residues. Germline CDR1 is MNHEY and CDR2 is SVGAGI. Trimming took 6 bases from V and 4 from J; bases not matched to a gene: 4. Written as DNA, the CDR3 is TGTGCCAGCAGAACCGGGACTAGCGGGAGGTACGAGCAGTACTTC. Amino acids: CASRTGTSGRYEQYF.

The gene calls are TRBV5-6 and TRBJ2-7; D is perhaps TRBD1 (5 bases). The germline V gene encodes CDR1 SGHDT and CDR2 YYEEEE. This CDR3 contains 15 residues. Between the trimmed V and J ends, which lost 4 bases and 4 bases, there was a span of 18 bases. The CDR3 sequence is CASSLPGRPKYEQYF. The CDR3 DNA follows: TGTGCCAGCAGCCTTCCAGGGCGACCGAAATACGAGCAGTACTTC.

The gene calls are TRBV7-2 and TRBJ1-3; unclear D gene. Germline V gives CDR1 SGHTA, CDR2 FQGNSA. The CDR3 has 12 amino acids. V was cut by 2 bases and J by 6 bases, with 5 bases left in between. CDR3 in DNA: TGTGCCAGCAGCTTACCCCTAAACACCATATATTTT. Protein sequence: CASSLPLNTIYF.

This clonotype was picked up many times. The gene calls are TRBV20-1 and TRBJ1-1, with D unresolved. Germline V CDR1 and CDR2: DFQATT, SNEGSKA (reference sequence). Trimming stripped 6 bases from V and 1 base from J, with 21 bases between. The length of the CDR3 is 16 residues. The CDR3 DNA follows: TGCAGTGCCTGTCTTCCGAGGTCTTTAAGGAACACTGAAGCTTTCTTT. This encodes CSACLPRSLRNTEAFF.

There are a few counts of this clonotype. The CDR3 nucleotides are TGCAGTGCTAAGCGGGATCCTTACAATGAGCAGTTCTTC. This codes for CSAKRDPYNEQFF. The chain uses TRBV20-1 and TRBJ2-1, with 7 nucleotides matching TRBD2. The CDR3 has 13 residues. Germline values: CDR1 DFQATT, CDR2 SNEGSKA (reference sequence). The ends lost 4 bases at V and 4 bases at J; junction bases unmatched: 4.